A selection of T cell receptor beta chains follows, all from one sample in a study of blood T cell repertoires in COVID-19. Only in-frame clones appear in the TCRdb table, and some are missing; sequencing was by immunoSEQ multiplex PCR. The table shows fewer than 250,000 clones, with around 80% occurring only once. Sample: peripheral blood. These receptors all come from a woman between 40 and 50 years old with acute or convalescent COVID-19. CDR3s include the opening cysteine and the closing phenylalanine or tryptophan. A D gene is named only where the DNA matches it firmly. For some rows the clone size is stated as once, few or many, or as a class when expanded; others skip it.

j_call d_call clone_size v_call cdr3_nt cdr3_aa
TRBJ1-6 . . TRBV27 TGTGCCAGCAGTTCTGGTCAGGGGCCTAGCCGGCCCCTCCACTTT CASSSGQGPSRPLHF
TRBJ2-1 TRBD2 . TRBV2 TGTGCCAGCAGGGATACCGGGACTAGGTCTATGTGGGAGCAGTTCTTC CASRDTGTRSMWEQFF
TRBJ2-3 TRBD2 . TRBV4-1 TGCGCCAGCAGCCGAGTAGCGGGAGCGAACACAGATACGCAGTATTTT CASSRVAGANTDTQYF
TRBJ1-4 TRBD1 . TRBV3-1/TRBV3-2 TGTGCCAGCAGTTTACAGGGGGCCCAACTTAATGAAAAACTGTTTTTT CASSLQGAQLNEKLFF
TRBJ2-7 TRBD2 . TRBV3-1/TRBV3-2 TGTGCCAGCAGCCAAGTTACTAGCGGGAGGGTCTACGAGCAGTACTTC CASSQVTSGRVYEQYF
TRBJ1-1 TRBD1 . TRBV27 TGTGCCACCCAGCAGGGGGCTTACACTGAAGCTTTCTTT CATQQGAYTEAFF
TRBJ1-2 . . TRBV2 TGTGCCAGCAGAGATTCAGGGAACTATGGCTACACCTTC CASRDSGNYGYTF
TRBJ1-1 TRBD1 . TRBV5-1 TGCGCCAGCAGCTACGCAGGGGGTAAGAACACTGAAGCTTTCTTT CASSYAGGKNTEAFF
TRBJ2-7 TRBD1 . TRBV10-3 TGTGCCATCAGTGGGGGGACAGGCCGCCGTCCTAACGAGCAGTACTTC CAISGGTGRRPNEQYF
TRBJ1-5 TRBD1 once TRBV6-5 TGTGCCAGCAGTTACGGGACAGGGGGCAATCAGCCCCAGCATTTT CASSYGTGGNQPQHF
TRBJ2-7 TRBD1 . TRBV5-8 TGTGCCAGCAAACCGGGACAGGGGTCCTACGAGCAGTACTTC CASKPGQGSYEQYF
TRBJ1-2 TRBD1 once TRBV19 TGTGCCAGTAGTCCTGGGACAGGCGGATCCTATGGCTACACCTTC CASSPGTGGSYGYTF
TRBJ2-3 . . TRBV12-3/TRBV12-4 TGTGCCAGCAGTCTATCTAACACAGATACGCAGTATTTT CASSLSNTDTQYF
TRBJ2-3 TRBD2 . TRBV5-1 TGCGCCAGCAGCCTTTCTAGCGGGAACACAGATACGCAGTATTTT CASSLSSGNTDTQYF
TRBJ1-4 . . TRBV19 TGTGCCAGTAGTATCCAGGGGACAAAGGATAAAAAACTGTTTTTT CASSIQGTKDKKLFF
TRBJ1-1 TRBD1 . TRBV29-1 TGCAGCGGGACAACAGGGGTAGTATCTGAAGCTTTCTTT CSGTTGVVSEAFF
TRBJ2-1 . . TRBV28 TGTGCCAGCAGTTTAAGTAGGGCTAGCTCGGCCAATGAGCAGTTCTTC CASSLSRASSANEQFF
TRBJ1-2 . . TRBV27 TGTGCCAGCAGGCAGCTTACACAGGCTAACTATGGCTACACCTTC CASRQLTQANYGYTF
TRBJ2-3 . few TRBV9 TGTGCCAGCAGCCCCTGGTCACTAGATACGCAGTATTTT CASSPWSLDTQYF
TRBJ2-2 . once TRBV19 TGTGCCAGTAGTACCTCCTTGGGGGCAGGGCGCACCGGGGAGCTGTTTTTT CASSTSLGAGRTGELFF
TRBJ2-5 TRBD2 . TRBV15 TGTGCCACCAGCAGAGATTCGTGGGAGGGAATAGAGACCCAGTACTTC CATSRDSWEGIETQYF
TRBJ2-7 . . TRBV12-3/TRBV12-4 TGTGCCAGCAGGACACGCACAACCTACGAGCAGTACTTC CASRTRTTYEQYF
TRBJ2-1 TRBD1 . TRBV20-1 TGCAGTGCTAGTGATCCGGGACAGGGTAGCAATGAGCAGTTCTTC CSASDPGQGSNEQFF
TRBJ2-1 TRBD2 . TRBV4-1 TGCGCCAGCAGCATACTAGCGGGGGGAAATGAGCAGTTCTTC CASSILAGGNEQFF
TRBJ2-3 TRBD2 once TRBV10-1 TGCGCCAGCAGTGAGTCGGCGGGGGGTTTCACAGATACGCAGTATTTT CASSESAGGFTDTQYF
TRBJ1-1 TRBD1 . TRBV29-1 TGCAGCGCCTTACAGGGGGCGAGCACTGAAGCTTTCTTT CSALQGASTEAFF
TRBJ2-5 TRBD1 once TRBV7-7 TGTGCCAGCAGCTCCCGACAGGGGGAGACCCAGTACTTC CASSSRQGETQYF
TRBJ1-1 . . TRBV27 TGTGCCAGCCGAGGTGGATTCCGGGGCACTGAAGCTTTCTTT CASRGGFRGTEAFF
TRBJ2-1 TRBD2 . TRBV24-1 TGTGCCACCAGTGATACCCTCACTAGCGGGAGGGGAGATGAGCAGTTCTTC CATSDTLTSGRGDEQFF
TRBJ2-1 TRBD2 . TRBV7-3 TGTGCCAGCAGCACTAGCGGCAGCTCCTACAATGAGCAGTTCTTC CASSTSGSSYNEQFF
TRBJ1-5 . . TRBV25-1 TGTGCCAGCAGTGGCCCGACAGGAAAGGGTCAGCCCCAGCATTTT CASSGPTGKGQPQHF
TRBJ1-1 TRBD1 few TRBV5-1 TGCGCCAGCAGCTTGGATTACAGGGGGACTGAAGCTTTCTTT CASSLDYRGTEAFF
TRBJ2-1 TRBD1 . TRBV18 TGTGCCAGCTTGGACCCTGGACAGGGGCACAATGAGCAGTTCTTC CASLDPGQGHNEQFF
TRBJ2-7 . . TRBV12-5 TGTGCTAGTGGTTTGGGGCAGGGATCCCACGAGCAGTACTTC CASGLGQGSHEQYF
TRBJ1-5 . . TRBV19 TGTGCCAGCGATACAGGGAACCATCAGCCCCAGCATTTT CASDTGNHQPQHF
TRBJ1-6 TRBD1 . TRBV14 TGTGCCAGCAGCCCGAACAGGGGAGGTTTTCGGGGTAATTCACCCCTCCACTTT CASSPNRGGFRGNSPLHF
TRBJ2-7 . . TRBV6-5 TGTGCCACTACAAGGTACGACGGGGCCTACGAGCAGTACTTC CATTRYDGAYEQYF
TRBJ2-3 TRBD2 . TRBV2 TGTGCCAGCAGGGAGCGGGGGGTCACAGATACGCAGTATTTT CASRERGVTDTQYF
TRBJ2-7 TRBD2 . TRBV11-2 TGTGCCAGCAGCTTCACGGGGGGGCTCCTCCCTTCCTTGAACGAGCAGTACTTC CASSFTGGLLPSLNEQYF
TRBJ2-5 . . TRBV4-1 TGCGCCAGCAGCCAAATGGGCAGGGCTCAAGAGACCCAGTACTTC CASSQMGRAQETQYF
TRBJ1-1 . . TRBV18 TGTGCCAGCTCACCACGGGCCTTGACATTGGTTGGGACTGAAGCTTTCTTT CASSPRALTLVGTEAFF
TRBJ2-1 TRBD2 . TRBV20-1 TGCAGTGCTAGTGATCGGCGGGAGGTCAATGAGCAGTTCTTC CSASDRREVNEQFF
TRBJ2-3 TRBD2 . TRBV2 TGTGCCAGCAGGGGACTAGCGGGGGACGCTACAGATACGCAGTATTTT CASRGLAGDATDTQYF
TRBJ2-7 TRBD1 . TRBV10-3 TGTGCCATCAGTGAGACAGGGGGCGCGTACGAGCAGTACTTC CAISETGGAYEQYF
TRBJ2-5 . . TRBV7-2 TGTGCCAGCAGCTTAGGTTCCGCTAGCGTAGAGACCCAGTACTTC CASSLGSASVETQYF
TRBJ1-5 . . TRBV9 TGTGCCAGCAGCGTAGATTGGGGAGGGAATCAGCCCCAGCATTTT CASSVDWGGNQPQHF
TRBJ2-6 . . TRBV28 TGTGCCAGCAGTTTATCAGGGCTCCACTCGGGTGGGGCCAACGTCCTGACTTTC CASSLSGLHSGGANVLTF
TRBJ2-2 TRBD2 once TRBV10-3 TGTGCCATCACCCCCGGGACTAGCTCCACCGGGGAGCTGTTTTTT CAITPGTSSTGELFF
TRBJ1-1 . . TRBV6-5 TGTGCCAGCAGTTCCAGAACGCCCCAGGAAGCTTTCTTT CASSSRTPQEAFF
TRBJ1-1 TRBD1 . TRBV6-1 TGTGCCACCCTGGGTGGGACAGGCGGTCCCACTGAAGCTTTCTTT CATLGGTGGPTEAFF